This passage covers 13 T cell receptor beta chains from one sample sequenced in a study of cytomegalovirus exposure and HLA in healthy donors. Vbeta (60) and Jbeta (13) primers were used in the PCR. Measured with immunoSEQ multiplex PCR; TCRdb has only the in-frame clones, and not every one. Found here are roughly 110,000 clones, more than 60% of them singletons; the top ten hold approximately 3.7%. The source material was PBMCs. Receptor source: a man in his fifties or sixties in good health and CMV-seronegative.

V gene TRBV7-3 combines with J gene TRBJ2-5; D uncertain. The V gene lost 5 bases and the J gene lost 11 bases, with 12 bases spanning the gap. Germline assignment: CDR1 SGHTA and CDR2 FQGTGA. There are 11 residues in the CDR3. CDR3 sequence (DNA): TGTGCCAGCAGCCCTAGGATAAATCAGTACTTC. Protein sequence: CASSPRINQYF.

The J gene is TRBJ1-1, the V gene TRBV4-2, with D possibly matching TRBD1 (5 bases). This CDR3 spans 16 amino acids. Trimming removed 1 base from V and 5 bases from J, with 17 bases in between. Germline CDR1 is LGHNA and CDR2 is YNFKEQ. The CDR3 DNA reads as TGTGCCAGCAGCCAAGTTTCGGGGGGGGACGCAACTGAAGCTTTCTTT. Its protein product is CASSQVSGGDATEAFF.

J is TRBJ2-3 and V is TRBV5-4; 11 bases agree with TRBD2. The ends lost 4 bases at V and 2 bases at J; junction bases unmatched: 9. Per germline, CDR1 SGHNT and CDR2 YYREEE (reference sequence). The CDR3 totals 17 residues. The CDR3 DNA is TGTGCCAGCAGCAAACTCGGGACTAGCGGATACACAGATACGCAGTATTTT. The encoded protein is CASSKLGTSGYTDTQYF. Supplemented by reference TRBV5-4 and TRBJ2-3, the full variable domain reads ETGVTQSPTHLIKTRGQQVTLRCSSQSGHNTVSWYQQALGQGPQFIFQYYREEENGRGNFPPRFSGLQFPNYSSELNVNALELDDSALYLCASSKLGTSGYTDTQYFGPGTRLTVL.

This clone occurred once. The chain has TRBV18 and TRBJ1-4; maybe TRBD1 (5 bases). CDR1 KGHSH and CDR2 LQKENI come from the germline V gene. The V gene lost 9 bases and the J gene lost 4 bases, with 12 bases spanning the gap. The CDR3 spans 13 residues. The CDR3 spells CASGAGNNEKLFF. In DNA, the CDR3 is TGTGCCAGTGGGGCAGGAAATAATGAAAAACTGTTTTTT.

As DNA, the CDR3 is TGTGCCAGCAGGGGGACAGGGCACTATGGCTACACCTTC. It translates to CASRGTGHYGYTF. The rearrangement joins TRBV7-2 to TRBJ1-2, with 9 bases fitting TRBD1. Germline V gene sequence: CDR1 SGHTA, CDR2 FQGNSA. The trim removed 6 bases at V and 3 bases at J, leaving 2 bases unmatched. The CDR3 consists of 13 residues.

In DNA, the CDR3 is TGTGCCAGCAGCCCCGGCCACAGGAACAACCAAGAGACCCAGTACTTC. Protein: CASSPGHRNNQETQYF. V gene TRBV11-1 combines with J gene TRBJ2-5, with TRBD1 as a possible D gene (5 bases). From germline, CDR1 is SGHAT and CDR2 FQDESV (reference sequence). V was trimmed by 5 bases and J by 0 bases, leaving 16 bases between them. This CDR3 region has 16 residues.

CDR3 sequence: CASSSLAGGGRDTQYF. DNA of the CDR3: TGTGCCAGCAGTTCTCTAGCGGGGGGCGGACGGGATACGCAGTATTTT. This chain joins TRBV6-5 and TRBJ2-3; 11 nucleotides agree with TRBD2. V was pared by 4 bases and J by 6 bases, with 9 bases of the junction left unmatched. The CDR3 has 16 amino acids. The germline V gene encodes CDR1 MNHEY and CDR2 SVGAGI.

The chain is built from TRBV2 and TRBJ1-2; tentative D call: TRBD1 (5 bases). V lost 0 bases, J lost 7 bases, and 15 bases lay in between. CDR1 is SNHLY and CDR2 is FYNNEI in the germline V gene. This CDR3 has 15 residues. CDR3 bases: TGTGCCAGCAGTGAAGCGCTGGGCAGGGAGGGTGGCTACACCTTC. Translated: CASSEALGREGGYTF. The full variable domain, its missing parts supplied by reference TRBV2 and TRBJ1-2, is EPEVTQTPSHQVTQMGQEVILRCVPISNHLYFYWYRQILGQKVEFLVSFYNNEISEKSEIFDDQFSVERPDGSNFTLKIRSTKLEDSAMYFCASSEALGREGGYTFGSGTRLTVV.

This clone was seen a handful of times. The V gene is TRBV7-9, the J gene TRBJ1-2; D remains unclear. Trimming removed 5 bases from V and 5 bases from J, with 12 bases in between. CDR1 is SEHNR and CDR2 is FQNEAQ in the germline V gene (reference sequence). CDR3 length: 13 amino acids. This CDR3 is CASSRKETYGYTF. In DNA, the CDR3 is TGTGCCAGCAGCCGCAAAGAGACTTATGGCTACACCTTC. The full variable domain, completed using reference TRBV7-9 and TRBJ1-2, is DTGVSQNPRHKITKRGQNVTFRCDPISEHNRLYWYRQTLGQGPEFLTYFQNEAQLEKSRLLSDRFSAERPKGSFSTLEIQRTEQGDSAMYLCASSRKETYGYTFGSGTRLTVV.

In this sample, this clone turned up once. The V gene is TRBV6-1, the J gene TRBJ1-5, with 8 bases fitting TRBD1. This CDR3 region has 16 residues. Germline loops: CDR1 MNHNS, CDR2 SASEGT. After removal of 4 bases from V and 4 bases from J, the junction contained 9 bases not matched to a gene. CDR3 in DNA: TGTGCCAGCAGTGCCCCCGACAGGGGCGGGAATCAGCCCCAGCATTTT. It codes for CASSAPDRGGNQPQHF.

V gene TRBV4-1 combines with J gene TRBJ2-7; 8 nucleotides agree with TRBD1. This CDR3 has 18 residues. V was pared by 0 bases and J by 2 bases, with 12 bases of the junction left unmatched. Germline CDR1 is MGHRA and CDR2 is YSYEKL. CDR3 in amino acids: CASSQDRCRRQGTYEQYV. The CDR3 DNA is TGCGCCAGCAGCCAAGATCGGTGTCGCCGACAGGGGACCTACGAGCAGTACGTC.

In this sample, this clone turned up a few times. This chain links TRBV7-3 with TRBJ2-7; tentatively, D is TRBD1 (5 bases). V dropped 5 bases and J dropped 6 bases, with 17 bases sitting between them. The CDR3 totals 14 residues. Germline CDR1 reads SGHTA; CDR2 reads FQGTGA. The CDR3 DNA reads TGTGCCAGCAGCCCCACTCAGGGAATAGGCGAGCAGTACTTC. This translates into CASSPTQGIGEQYF.

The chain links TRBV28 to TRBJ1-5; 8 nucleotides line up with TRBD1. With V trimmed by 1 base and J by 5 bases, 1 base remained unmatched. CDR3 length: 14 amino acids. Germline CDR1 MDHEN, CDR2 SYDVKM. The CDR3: CASSLSGGHQPQHF. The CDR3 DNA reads TGTGCCAGCAGTTTATCAGGGGGCCATCAGCCCCAGCATTTT.